The text below deals with one T cell receptor (beta chain). This record belongs to a study of shared clonotypes between healthy human individuals. Germline assignment: CDR1 SGHRS and CDR2 YFSETQ. The length of the CDR3 is 15 residues. V shed 6 bases and J shed 7 bases, with 20 bases lying between them. In the authors' workflow: Junction-only sequences without quality scores came from ImmunoSEQ, so filtering differed. Sequenced by immunoSEQ multiplex PCR; TCRdb stores in-frame clones only, minus some. V and J calls and clone size come straight from that table; D and trimming were deduced from the DNA. The repertoire includes over 2 million clones, under 95% of them detected once, and around 0.35% sits in the top ten.

This receptor was identified in a man younger than 30 in good health. Some clones in this sample may be carry-over from other donors' samples. The V call is TRBV5-1, the J call TRBJ1-3; D might be TRBD1 (5 bases). The sequencing sample was made of naive CD4+ T cells from PBMCs. This sample's subset: CD45RA+ positively selected. The CDR3 region is CASTPSPTGGNTIYF. CDR3 nucleotides: TGCGCCAGCACCCCATCCCCAACAGGAGGGAACACCATATATTTT.